The rows below give T cell receptor beta chains drawn from one sample of a study of T-cell reconstitution after alpha-beta-depleted transplantation in children. TCRdb independently ran MiXCR on the PCR reads; one entry per CDR3 protein. The table has around 100,000 distinct CDR3 sequences, about 5.6% seen once. This specimen consisted of PBMCs, mostly from graft donor cells, obtained 60 days after TCRalphabeta/CD19-depleted stem cell transplant. The source is a female patient under 10 years old who had a stem cell transplant for Fanconi anemia, so the T cells may come from the graft donor. The CDR3 runs from the conserved cysteine through the conserved F or W.

v_gene: TRBV7-8; CDR3aa: CASRGLTNTGELFF
v_gene: TRBV10-2; CDR3aa: CASSASGRRTDTQYF
v_gene: TRBV12-3/TRBV12-4; CDR3aa: CASSSPGTEYNEQFF
v_gene: TRBV29-1; CDR3aa: CSLESGNGDTQYF
v_gene: TRBV5-1; CDR3aa: CASSLVAGLSYEQYF
v_gene: TRBV12-3/TRBV12-4; CDR3aa: CASCPGLAGDQYPTDTQYF
v_gene: TRBV3-1; CDR3aa: CASSQLRGNEQFF
v_gene: TRBV5-1; CDR3aa: CASSLGLAGGLRSYEQYF
v_gene: TRBV30; CDR3aa: CAWKSTPNTGELFF
v_gene: TRBV4-1; CDR3aa: CASSQDPGNQETQYF
v_gene: TRBV28; CDR3aa: CASREPGGRHTQYF